These 10 T cell receptor beta chains came from one sample sequenced in a study of T cell changes during pregnancy in multiple sclerosis. Generated by immunoSEQ multiplex PCR, the TCRdb table keeps only in-frame clones and is missing some. The data contain around 34,000 clones, 90% of them seen just once; the ten biggest clones take up approximately 12%. The sample here was CD8+ T cells from peripheral blood mononuclear cells, taken before pregnancy. All receptors come from a female donor with multiple sclerosis, enrolled in a pregnancy study.

This clone has just one count. The chain employs TRBV9 and TRBJ2-5; 11 bases line up with TRBD2. The V segment lost 6 bases and the J segment 0 bases; nucleotides outside the gene matches: 4. Per germline, CDR1 SGDLS and CDR2 YYNGEE. The CDR3 is 15 residues long. CDR3 sequence: CASTSSGGYQETQYF. CDR3 in DNA: TGTGCCAGCACGTCTAGCGGGGGGTACCAAGAGACCCAGTACTTC.

The chain recombines TRBV6-5 with TRBJ1-1; D not resolved. CDR3 length equals 13 residues. Per the germline V gene, CDR1 is MNHEY and CDR2 is SVGAGI. V shed 6 bases and J shed 0 bases, with 8 bases lying between them. Here the CDR3 DNA reads TGTGCCAGCAGAGGTAGCATGAACACTGAAGCTTTCTTT. Its translation: CASRGSMNTEAFF.

The chain combines TRBV5-1 with TRBJ2-2; a weak D match, TRBD2 (5 bases). Trimming shortened V by 2 bases and J by 2 bases, and 10 bases separated the two germline ends. The germline gives CDR1 SGHRS, CDR2 YFSETQ. The CDR3 spans 15 residues. CDR3 region: CASSFRRGNTGELFF. The CDR3 DNA reads as TGCGCCAGCAGCTTCCGACGGGGAAACACCGGGGAGCTGTTTTTT. The full variable domain, its missing parts supplied by reference TRBV5-1 and TRBJ2-2, is KAGVTQTPRYLIKTRGQQVTLSCSPISGHRSVSWYQQTPGQGLQFLFEYFSETQRNKGNFPGRFSGRQFSNSRSEMNVSTLELGDSALYLCASSFRRGNTGELFFGEGSRLTVL.

The V call is TRBV30, the J call TRBJ2-7, with D possibly TRBD2 on 6 matching bases. V was cut by 1 base and J by 3 bases, with 25 bases left in between. This CDR3 contains 18 residues. Germline-derived CDR1 and CDR2 are GTSNPN and SVGIG (reference sequence). In DNA, the CDR3 is TGTGCCTGGAGTGGGGGGATAGCTCGGATGGAGGGGTACTACGAGCAGTACTTC. It specifies CAWSGGIARMEGYYEQYF.

CDR3 sequence reads: CASRRMTEQETQYF. The CDR3 DNA sequence: TGTGCCAGCAGGAGGATGACGGAACAAGAGACCCAGTACTTC. The rearrangement joins TRBV27 to TRBJ2-5; D not resolved. CDR1 and CDR2 from the germline V gene are MNHEY and SMNVEV (reference sequence). V lost 6 bases and J 2 bases, leaving 13 bases between the germline ends. The CDR3 consists of 14 residues.

The chain recombines TRBV5-1 with TRBJ2-5; D is perhaps TRBD1 (5 bases). The CDR3 extends over 16 amino acids. From germline, CDR1 is SGHRS and CDR2 YFSETQ. V lost 0 bases and J lost 2, with 14 bases in between. CDR3 DNA sequence: TGCGCCAGCAGCTTGGAGCAGGGCGGAGTTCAAGAGACCCAGTACTTC. This gives the protein CASSLEQGGVQETQYF.

This clone was recorded once. V and J are TRBV6-5 and TRBJ2-5; 10 nucleotides match TRBD2. CDR3 length equals 16 residues. Germline V gene data show CDR1 as MNHEY and CDR2 as SVGAGI. V dropped 2 bases and J dropped 1; count of bases not matched to a gene: 4. CDR3 sequence reads: CASSYASGGTQETQYF. The CDR3 coding sequence is TGTGCCAGCAGTTACGCTAGCGGGGGTACCCAAGAGACCCAGTACTTC.

The chain uses TRBV7-3 and TRBJ2-3, with 13 bases fitting TRBD2. The CDR3 is 16 residues long. Germline trimming cut 4 bases from V and 2 bases from J; bases unmatched to any gene: 3. Germline V gene lookup returns CDR1 SGHTA and CDR2 FQGTGA. CDR3 sequence reads: CASSSGLAGLTDTQYF. The CDR3 DNA sequence: TGTGCCAGCAGCTCGGGACTAGCGGGGCTCACAGATACGCAGTATTTT.

This chain joins TRBV4-1 and TRBJ2-5; D remains ambiguous. The CDR3 is made up of 15 amino acids. The V gene's germline CDR1 is MGHRA and CDR2 YSYEKL. Trimming removed 1 base from V and 1 base from J, with 10 bases in between. CDR3 coding DNA: TGCGCCAGCAGCCAAGCCCCCCGCGGCCAAGAGACCCAGTACTTC. Its translation is CASSQAPRGQETQYF.

The J gene is TRBJ2-7, the V gene TRBV6-1; 9 bases agree with TRBD1. V was clipped by 6 bases and J by 1 base; unmatched bases: 4. Germline loops: CDR1 MNHNS, CDR2 SASEGT. The CDR3 totals 14 residues. The CDR3 loop reads CASREGQGSYEQYF. In DNA form, the CDR3 reads TGTGCCAGCAGGGAGGGACAGGGTTCCTACGAGCAGTACTTC.